This T cell receptor beta chain was recorded in a study of post-analysis software for immune sequencing data. Broader study findings: There were roughly 5 TRBV segments more frequent in patients than controls, and TRBV5-6, TRBV5-1 and TRBV20-1 were among them.

The germline V gene has CDR1 MGHRA and CDR2 YSYEKL. CDR3 size: 15 residues. Trimming left V 4 bases short and J 4 bases short, with 13 bases between. This clonotype was found a few times. No antigen is known for it. Presence of unique molecular identifiers characterized the TCR beta cDNA libraries. TCRdb redid the calling of the PCR reads with MiXCR, one entry per CDR3 protein. The sample holds about 190,000 distinct CDR3 sequences, over 25% seen once. The V gene is TRBV4-1, the J gene TRBJ1-4; D may be TRBD1 (5 bases). The sequenced material came from blood. The sequence was collected from a girl aged 2-17 years with multiple sclerosis. This CDR3 reads CASSPTGARNEKLFF. The CDR3 bases are TGCGCCAGCAGCCCCACCGGGGCACGTAATGAAAAACTGTTTTTT.